Below are 2 T cell receptor beta chains sequenced from a single sample in a study of cytomegalovirus exposure and HLA in healthy donors. Data came from immunoSEQ multiplex PCR; TCRdb stores just in-frame clones and leaves some out. The table lists over 150,000 clones, nearly 90% of them singletons. Material for sequencing was PBMCs. The receptors originated from a woman aged 18-30 years in good health and CMV-seropositive.

The chain combines TRBV7-8 with TRBJ2-7; perhaps TRBD1 as D (5 bases). There are 13 residues in the CDR3. Germline-derived CDR1 and CDR2 are SGHVS and FQNEAQ. V lost 6 bases and J 3 bases, leaving 12 bases between the germline ends. The CDR3 DNA is TGTGCCAGCAGGTCAGGGCATAGCTACGAGCAGTACTTC. Amino acids: CASRSGHSYEQYF.

This chain links TRBV15 with TRBJ2-7; D not resolved. V shed 0 bases and J shed 4 bases, with 7 bases lying between them. Germline V gene data show CDR1 as LNHNV and CDR2 as YYDKDF (reference sequence). This CDR3 has 13 amino acids. The CDR3 loop is CATSREEFYEQYF. CDR3 coding DNA: TGTGCCACCAGCAGAGAGGAGTTTTACGAGCAGTACTTC.